Each of the 10 T cell receptor beta chains below was sequenced from the same sample in a study of T cell responses to AZD1222 COVID-19 vaccine. Assay: immunoSEQ multiplex PCR; the TCRdb copy retains only in-frame clones and omits some. The sample shows 120,000 to 150,000 clones, nearly 90% of them seen only once. Sequencing was performed on peripheral blood, taken 28 days after the second dose of the MenACWY control vaccine. Receptor source: an adult who received the MenACWY meningococcal vaccine as a control.

The chain has TRBV29-1 and TRBJ1-1; D not resolved. V was trimmed by 7 bases and J by 3 bases, leaving 12 bases between them. This CDR3 region has 12 residues. Germline V gene data show CDR1 as SQVTM and CDR2 as ANQGSEA. The CDR3 DNA reads as TGCAGCGCCAGGACGGTCTACACTGAAGCTTTCTTT. Its translation is CSARTVYTEAFF.

V gene TRBV11-3 combines with J gene TRBJ2-1; 10 bases line up with TRBD2. The CDR3 spans 14 residues. V lost 1 base to trimming and J lost 9 bases; unmatched junction nucleotides: 3. CDR1 and CDR2 from the germline V gene are SGHNT and YENEEA. For the CDR3, the DNA is TGTGCCAGCAGCTTAGGGCTAGCGGGAGTTGAGCAGTTCTTC. It is translated as CASSLGLAGVEQFF.

This rearrangement joins TRBV29-1 to TRBJ2-7; 10 positions agree with TRBD2. The trim removed 4 bases at V and 4 bases at J, leaving 1 base unmatched. CDR3 length: 12 amino acids. Looked up from germline, CDR1 is SQVTM and CDR2 is ANQGSEA. The CDR3, as DNA: TGCAGCGTTGCTAGCGGGGGATACGAGCAGTACTTC. It translates to CSVASGGYEQYF.

V usage is TRBV4-3 and J usage is TRBJ1-2, with a tentative D call TRBD1 (5 bases). CDR1 and CDR2 (germline): LGHNA, YSLEER. V lost 0 bases to trimming and J lost 4 bases, with 12 bases between them. CDR3 length: 15 amino acids. CDR3 nucleotide sequence: TGCGCCAGCAGCCAAGATTCGTACGACAGCTATGGCTACACCTTC. It encodes CASSQDSYDSYGYTF.

This clone was counted many times. V and J are TRBV28 and TRBJ2-7; 7 positions match TRBD2. Unmatched junction bases numbered 13, after V lost 6 bases and J lost 2 bases. The CDR3 sequence is 16 residues long. CDR1 and CDR2 from the germline V gene are MDHEN and SYDVKM. The CDR3 loop reads CASSSKMGGRAYEQYF. The CDR3 nucleotides read TGTGCCAGCAGCTCCAAAATGGGTGGGAGGGCCTACGAGCAGTACTTC.

This CDR3 reads CASSTGGAYTDTQYF. In nucleotides, the CDR3 is TGTGCCAGTAGTACGGGCGGGGCATACACAGATACGCAGTATTTT. V usage is TRBV19 and J usage is TRBJ2-3; perhaps TRBD2 as D (6 bases). CDR1 and CDR2 from the germline V gene are LNHDA and SQIVND (reference sequence). V gave up 4 bases and J gave up 2 bases, with 13 bases separating them. This CDR3 has 15 residues.

V gene TRBV27 combines with J gene TRBJ2-7, with 7 bases lining up with TRBD1. The trim removed 0 bases at V and 1 base at J, leaving 12 bases unmatched. CDR3 length equals 18 residues. Looked up from germline, CDR1 is MNHEY and CDR2 is SMNVEV (reference sequence). CDR3 region: CASSLSPLGQAISYEQYF. The CDR3 DNA reads TGTGCCAGCAGTTTATCCCCCCTAGGACAGGCAATTTCCTACGAGCAGTACTTC.

The CDR3 here is CASSFITGSPNYGYTF. As DNA, the CDR3 is TGTGCCAGCAGCTTTATAACAGGGAGTCCTAACTATGGCTACACCTTC. This chain links TRBV5-6 with TRBJ1-2; TRBD1 is a possible D gene (6 bases). The CDR3 loop spans 16 amino acids. Germline CDR1 is SGHDT and CDR2 is YYEEEE. V lost 2 bases and J lost 0, with 14 bases in between.

This sequence joins TRBV6-2 or TRBV6-3 and TRBJ1-1, with D possibly being TRBD1 (6 bases). The germline CDR1 and CDR2 sequences are MNHEY and SVGEGT. Trimming stripped 2 bases from V and 3 bases from J, with 10 bases between. The CDR3 has 14 amino acids. The CDR3 loop is CASSYERTDTEAFF. The CDR3 region has the DNA TGTGCCAGCAGTTACGAAAGGACAGACACTGAAGCTTTCTTT.

The chain combines TRBV2 with TRBJ1-5; the D is unclear. The CDR3 runs to 14 residues. V was pared by 4 bases and J by 2 bases, with 9 bases between. CDR1 SNHLY and CDR2 FYNNEI come from the germline V gene. CDR3 DNA: TGTGCCAGCAGTGTAAGAGGAGGCAATCAGCCCCAGCATTTT. This encodes CASSVRGGNQPQHF.